This T cell receptor (beta chain) was observed in a study of T cells in women clearing cervical HPV infection. Looking at the study overall: Donors had HPV16-related CIN3 or worse; 2 had invasive cancer.

The length of the CDR3 is 13 residues. The germline V gene encodes CDR1 SGHDN and CDR2 FVKESK. V gave up 7 bases and J gave up 3 bases, with 9 bases separating them. Of note for this clone: Its antigen is still unknown. From the germline J gene comes the end of the CDR3, since the read stops 3 residues before it.

Study-level findings and limits: CIN3+ cases had significantly higher TCR repertoire richness than controls, but evenness did not differ.

The protocol was immunoSEQ multiplex PCR, while the TCRdb copy is restricted to in-frame clones and leaves out a portion. The listing records about 34,000 clones. Each participant carried one incident cervical HPV16 infection only. MY09/MY11 PCR detected cervical HPV DNA; dot-blot assigned genotypes. This receptor was obtained from a woman aged 18 to 75 with a cervical HPV16 infection that either progressed to CIN3+ or cleared (not recorded which). Material for sequencing was blood buffy coat. The chain uses TRBV14 and TRBJ1-4, with TRBD1 as a possible D gene (5 bases). The covered CDR3 bases are TGTGCCAGCAAAAGAGGGGCTAATGAAAAA. Translated: CASKRGANEK. From start to end, the CDR3 is CASKRGANEKLFF.